Sequencing of this TCR beta chain was carried out in a study of T cell responses to AZD1222 COVID-19 vaccine. General study points: Baseline serostatus was positive in only six AZD1222 recipients.

On this clone: Its antigen is not identified.

Assay: immunoSEQ multiplex PCR; the TCRdb copy retains only in-frame clones and omits some. The data show around 150,000 clones, 92% seen once. The sequence was obtained from an adult who received the AZD1222 COVID-19 vaccine. The sequences come from peripheral blood, collected 28 days after the second AZD1222 dose.

The CDR3 sequence is CASSEGHLSYEQYF. The CDR3, as DNA: TGTGCCAGCAGTGAAGGTCACCTCTCCTACGAGCAGTACTTC. This sequence joins TRBV2 and TRBJ2-7; no reliable D call. Trimming stripped 1 base from V and 0 bases from J, with 7 bases between. The CDR3 covers 14 residues. The germline V gene encodes CDR1 SNHLY and CDR2 FYNNEI.